Sequencing of this TCR beta chain was carried out in a study of blood T cells in healthy people across ages. Trimming took 3 bases from V and 2 from J, leaving 10 bases between them. Germline loops: CDR1 SEHNR, CDR2 FQNEAQ (reference sequence). The CDR3 covers 14 residues. General study findings and limits: From one million sequenced T cells, diversity estimates were lower bounds.

About this clonotype: Antigen: not known.

The use of a sample-barcoded 5' primer and a J-beta primer mix characterized a second PCR of roughly 6 to 11 cycles. TCRdb itself ran the 5' RACE reads through MiXCR, one entry per CDR3 protein. The sample gives 700,000 to 900,000 distinct CDR3 sequences, approximately 24% of which show up once; about 3% is in the top ten. Russia was home to the donors, healthy Caucasian individuals aged about 6 to 100. This same sample was also taken into another study, of T cells of mothers and their children. That publication notes: A few healthy Caucasian mothers served as donors, and their six children did as well.

Material: blood. The sequence was obtained from a boy aged 5-17 years in good health. V and J are TRBV7-9 and TRBJ2-5; no firm D call. CDR3 amino acids: CASSFPPLQETQYF. For the CDR3, the DNA is TGTGCCAGCAGCTTCCCCCCGCTTCAAGAGACCCAGTACTTC.